This entry lists 22 T cell receptor beta chains sequenced from one sample in a study of OX40 agonist ivuxolimab in advanced cancers. Clones were read by immunoSEQ multiplex PCR, and TCRdb kept only the in-frame ones, dropping some. This table has tens of thousands of clones, over 80% appearing once. The sequencing used CD4+ or CD8+ T cells sorted from blood, collected in a trial of the OX40 agonist ivuxolimab. The receptor set was obtained from an adult with an advanced solid tumor such as melanoma, head and neck, liver or kidney cancer.

The chain couples TRBV18 to TRBJ1-1, with 10 bases that match TRBD1. Germline V gene sequence: CDR1 KGHSH, CDR2 LQKENI. This CDR3 is built from 15 residues. Losses at the gene ends were 3 bases for V and 7 bases for J; bases not matched to a gene: 8. The chain's CDR3 is CASSPPGTGEVEAFF. The DNA for the CDR3 is TGTGCCAGCTCACCTCCCGGGACAGGGGAGGTTGAAGCTTTCTTT.

The count of this clone is one. This chain joins TRBV7-9 and TRBJ2-5; TRBD2 aligns across 14 bases. CDR3 length equals 17 residues. J lost 5 bases, V lost 5 bases, and 10 bases had no gene match. Looked up from germline, CDR1 is SEHNR and CDR2 is FQNEAQ (reference sequence). The CDR3 region is CASSPRTSGGFRETQYF. CDR3 DNA sequence: TGTGCCAGCAGCCCCAGGACTAGCGGGGGGTTTAGGGAGACCCAGTACTTC.

This clone was observed a single time. The genes are TRBV7-2 and TRBJ1-1; D is undetermined. The V end lost 2 bases, the J end lost 1 base, and 5 bases lay between the germline ends. CDR1 SGHTA and CDR2 FQGNSA come from the germline V gene. The length of the CDR3 is 13 residues. CDR3 DNA sequence: TGTGCCAGCAGCTTATTCGGGAACACTGAAGCTTTCTTT. Protein product: CASSLFGNTEAFF.

The rearrangement uses TRBV15 and TRBJ2-5; D is ambiguous. The V gene's germline CDR1 is LNHNV and CDR2 YYDKDF (reference sequence). Trimming left V 3 bases short and J 3 bases short, with 17 bases between. This CDR3 is 16 amino acids long. The CDR3 sequence is CATSSFDIWAEETQYF. The DNA for the CDR3 is TGTGCCACCAGCAGTTTCGATATATGGGCGGAAGAGACCCAGTACTTC.

The chain's CDR3 is CAWSRQGNQPQHF. As DNA, the CDR3 is TGTGCCTGGAGTCGGCAGGGCAATCAGCCCCAGCATTTT. The chain uses TRBV30 and TRBJ1-5; no clear D. The V gene's germline CDR1 is GTSNPN and CDR2 SVGIG (reference sequence). The CDR3 spans 13 residues. Trimming removed 2 bases at V and 2 bases at J, with 7 bases between.

The V gene is TRBV4-1, the J gene TRBJ2-3, with D perhaps matching TRBD2 (6 bases). CDR3 length: 17 residues. Between the trimmed V and J ends, which lost 4 bases and 3 bases, there was a span of 20 bases. Germline CDR1 reads MGHRA; CDR2 reads YSYEKL. The chain's CDR3 is CASSPKQGGGYTDTQYF. The CDR3 region has the DNA TGCGCCAGCAGCCCGAAACAAGGAGGAGGGTATACAGATACGCAGTATTTT.

The chain is built from TRBV27 and TRBJ1-6; D gene unclear. The length of the CDR3 is 16 residues. Germline V gene data show CDR1 as MNHEY and CDR2 as SMNVEV (reference sequence). With 2 bases removed from V and 0 bases from J, the gap between germline ends came to 8 bases. The CDR3 DNA reads as TGTGCCAGCAGTTTAGAGGGTAGCTCCTATAATTCACCCCTCCACTTT. Its translation is CASSLEGSSYNSPLHF.

This clone was recorded once. The genes are TRBV19 and TRBJ1-4; D might be TRBD1 (6 bases). The length of the CDR3 is 14 residues. The germline CDR1 and CDR2 sequences are LNHDA and SQIVND (reference sequence). Trimming removed 3 bases from V and 2 bases from J, with 7 bases in between. CDR3 in amino acids: CASSMQGTNEKLFF. The CDR3 DNA is TGTGCCAGTAGTATGCAGGGGACTAATGAAAAACTGTTTTTT.

This chain links TRBV6-1 with TRBJ1-1; no reliable D call. The V end was cut by 2 bases, the J end by 0 bases, with 7 bases between. This CDR3 spans 14 amino acids. Germline V gene lookup returns CDR1 MNHNS and CDR2 SASEGT. CDR3 in amino acids: CASSEYSVNTEAFF. The CDR3 nucleotides read TGTGCCAGCAGTGAATATAGCGTGAACACTGAAGCTTTCTTT.

This clone was detected only a few times. The chain links TRBV5-6 to TRBJ2-1, with TRBD1 matching over 9 bases. This CDR3 comprises 19 residues. CDR1 is SGHDT and CDR2 is YYEEEE in the germline V gene. Trimming removed 3 bases from V and 0 bases from J; junction bases left unmatched: 13. CDR3: CASSWSRDRDRTSYNEQFF. The CDR3 nucleotides are TGTGCCAGCAGCTGGTCCCGGGACAGGGACCGAACCTCCTACAATGAGCAGTTCTTC.

This clone was detected a few times. The chain recombines TRBV13 with TRBJ2-3, with D possibly being TRBD2 (5 bases). The CDR3 runs 14 residues. With 5 bases removed from V and 2 bases from J, the gap between germline ends came to 11 bases. The germline CDR1 and CDR2 sequences are PRHDT and FYEKMQ (reference sequence). Here the CDR3 DNA reads TGTGCCAGCAGCCCAACTAGGTACACAGATACGCAGTATTTT. Its translation: CASSPTRYTDTQYF.

This clone was found once. The V and J genes are TRBV5-1 and TRBJ2-5; D assignment may be TRBD1 or TRBD2 (6 bases each). From germline, CDR1 is SGHRS and CDR2 YFSETQ. The V end was cut by 0 bases, the J end by 2 bases, with 11 bases between. The CDR3 is 15 residues long. CDR3 nucleotide sequence: TGCGCCAGCAGCTTGGCTGGGGGGACACAAGAGACCCAGTACTTC. Protein sequence: CASSLAGGTQETQYF.

V gene TRBV29-1 combines with J gene TRBJ1-1; 8 bases align to TRBD1. The germline V gene encodes CDR1 SQVTM and CDR2 ANQGSEA. V lost 1 base and J lost 4; bases outside the gene matches: 8. CDR3 length equals 15 residues. The CDR3 DNA sequence: TGCAGCGTTGAAGGAGGACAGGGCGGACTCACTGAAGCTTTCTTT. Translating gives CSVEGGQGGLTEAFF.

This sequence joins TRBV6-1 and TRBJ2-3, with 9 nucleotides matching TRBD1. Unmatched junction bases numbered 6, after V lost 5 bases and J lost 6 bases. CDR3 length equals 14 residues. The germline CDR1 and CDR2 sequences are MNHNS and SASEGT. CDR3 protein: CASSKGQGVDTQYF. Here the CDR3 DNA reads TGTGCCAGCAGTAAGGGACAGGGTGTGGATACGCAGTATTTT.

This chain joins TRBV5-1 and TRBJ2-2, with D possibly TRBD1 on 6 matching bases. There are 14 residues in the CDR3. CDR1 is SGHRS, CDR2 YFSETQ, per germline. V gave up 2 bases and J gave up 6 bases, with 11 bases separating them. CDR3 sequence: CASSFNRAAGELFF. CDR3 sequence (DNA): TGCGCCAGCAGCTTCAACAGGGCGGCCGGGGAGCTGTTTTTT.

V usage is TRBV5-1 and J usage is TRBJ2-5; D is perhaps TRBD1 or TRBD2 (5 bases each). This CDR3 comprises 14 residues. The ends were cut back, 1 base at V and 1 base at J, with 8 bases in the middle. Germline values: CDR1 SGHRS, CDR2 YFSETQ. Here the CDR3 DNA reads TGCGCCAGCAGCTTGCGGGACGTCCAAGAGACCCAGTACTTC. Its protein product is CASSLRDVQETQYF. The whole variable domain, filled in from reference TRBV5-1 and TRBJ2-5, reads KAGVTQTPRYLIKTRGQQVTLSCSPISGHRSVSWYQQTPGQGLQFLFEYFSETQRNKGNFPGRFSGRQFSNSRSEMNVSTLELGDSALYLCASSLRDVQETQYFGPGTRLLVL.

The V gene is TRBV15, the J gene TRBJ2-1; D uncertain. Trimming shortened V by 1 base and J by 7 bases, and 5 bases separated the two germline ends. Germline-derived CDR1 and CDR2 are LNHNV and YYDKDF (reference sequence). The CDR3 sequence is 12 residues long. The CDR3 is CATSRGVNEQFF. The CDR3 DNA is TGTGCCACCAGCAGAGGTGTGAATGAGCAGTTCTTC.

In its sample, this clone was seen once. The rearrangement joins TRBV5-6 to TRBJ2-1, with TRBD2 matching 9 bases. Germline V CDR1 and CDR2: SGHDT, YYEEEE. The trim removed 3 bases at V and 3 bases at J, leaving 4 bases unmatched. The CDR3 totals 15 residues. The CDR3 DNA sequence: TGTGCCAGCAGCTCGGGACTAGCAAGCTACAATGAGCAGTTCTTC. Translated: CASSSGLASYNEQFF. Looking up the rest from reference TRBV5-6 and TRBJ2-1 gives the full variable domain: DAGVTQSPTHLIKTRGQQVTLRCSPKSGHDTVSWYQQALGQGPQFIFQYYEEEERQRGNFPDRFSGHQFPNYSSELNVNALLLGDSALYLCASSSGLASYNEQFFGPGTRLTVL.

The J gene is TRBJ2-7, the V gene TRBV7-2; possible D gene TRBD2, 6 bases. The CDR3 has 14 amino acids. Germline V CDR1 and CDR2: SGHTA, FQGNSA. V lost 5 bases and J 0 bases, leaving 11 bases between the germline ends. DNA for the CDR3: TGTGCCAGCAGCCTCGCGGGGCGCTCCTACGAGCAGTACGTC. This gives the protein CASSLAGRSYEQYV.

V usage is TRBV2 and J usage is TRBJ2-5, with a possible D match to TRBD2 (6 bases). This CDR3 contains 14 residues. Per the germline V gene, CDR1 is SNHLY and CDR2 is FYNNEI. Trimming took 1 base from V and 5 from J, leaving 11 bases between them. CDR3 sequence reads: CASSEDEGRETQYF. The CDR3 DNA sequence: TGTGCCAGCAGTGAAGATGAGGGGAGGGAGACCCAGTACTTC.

The V gene is TRBV28, the J gene TRBJ1-4; 7 nucleotides line up with TRBD1. The junction had 9 bases not matched to a gene; V was cut back by 4 bases and J by 4 bases. Germline assignment: CDR1 MDHEN and CDR2 SYDVKM. The CDR3 covers 16 residues. CDR3 DNA: TGTGCCAGCAGTTACTCCACCAGGGGGAGTAATGAAAAACTGTTTTTT. Translated: CASSYSTRGSNEKLFF.

The V call is TRBV9, the J call TRBJ1-1, with D maybe TRBD1 (6 bases). This CDR3 has 13 amino acids. Trimming stripped 4 bases from V and 1 base from J, with 8 bases between. Germline V gene data show CDR1 as SGDLS and CDR2 as YYNGEE. In DNA form, the CDR3 reads TGTGCCAGCAGCATGGGACAGAACACTGAAGCTTTCTTT. Protein sequence: CASSMGQNTEAFF.